A single sample gave rise to the 4 T cell receptor beta chains below, sequenced in a study of T cells in localized non-small cell lung cancer. Assay: immunoSEQ multiplex PCR; the TCRdb copy retains only in-frame clones and omits some. Of about 41,000 clones in the sample, around 83% are singletons; the top ten hold almost 8%. Sequencing used PBMCs, obtained before any cancer treatment. The origin of the receptors is a man between 40 and 70 years old with stage II lung adenocarcinoma.

The CDR3, as DNA: TGTGCCAGCAGCCCCCAGAGCGGGCGACAAGAGACCCAGTACTTC. Amino acids: CASSPQSGRQETQYF. The chain uses TRBV2 and TRBJ2-5; TRBD2 is a possible D gene (6 bases). Per the germline V gene, CDR1 is SNHLY and CDR2 is FYNNEI. Deletions cut 6 bases from V and 2 bases from J, with 16 bases between. This CDR3 region has 15 residues.

Here the CDR3 reads CASSPFPGWRAQFF. The CDR3 nucleotides read TGCGCCAGCAGCCCTTTTCCTGGGTGGAGGGCTCAGTTCTTC. J is TRBJ2-1 and V is TRBV5-1; tentatively, D is TRBD2 (6 bases). The V gene's germline CDR1 is SGHRS and CDR2 YFSETQ. V was cut by 4 bases and J by 13 bases, with 21 bases left in between. This CDR3 is built from 14 residues.

This chain's CDR3 is CASSIQENYGYTF. The CDR3 DNA follows: TGTGCCAGTAGTATACAGGAGAACTATGGCTACACCTTC. The V and J genes are TRBV19 and TRBJ1-2; D is unclear. Germline lookup yields CDR1 LNHDA and CDR2 SQIVND (reference sequence). Trimming removed 2 bases at V and 2 bases at J, with 6 bases between. The CDR3 sequence is 13 residues long.

The rearrangement joins TRBV28 to TRBJ2-3; D is undetermined. The V gene's germline CDR1 is MDHEN and CDR2 SYDVKM. Trimming left V 2 bases short and J 2 bases short, with 11 bases between. The CDR3 extends over 15 amino acids. Here the CDR3 reads CASSLKWQNTDTQYF. CDR3 coding DNA: TGTGCCAGCAGTTTAAAGTGGCAGAACACAGATACGCAGTATTTT. Drawing the rest from reference TRBV28 and TRBJ2-3, the complete variable domain is DVKVTQSSRYLVKRTGEKVFLECVQDMDHENMFWYRQDPGLGLRLIYFSYDVKMKEKGDIPEGYSVSREKKERFSLILESASTNQTSMYLCASSLKWQNTDTQYFGPGTRLTVL.